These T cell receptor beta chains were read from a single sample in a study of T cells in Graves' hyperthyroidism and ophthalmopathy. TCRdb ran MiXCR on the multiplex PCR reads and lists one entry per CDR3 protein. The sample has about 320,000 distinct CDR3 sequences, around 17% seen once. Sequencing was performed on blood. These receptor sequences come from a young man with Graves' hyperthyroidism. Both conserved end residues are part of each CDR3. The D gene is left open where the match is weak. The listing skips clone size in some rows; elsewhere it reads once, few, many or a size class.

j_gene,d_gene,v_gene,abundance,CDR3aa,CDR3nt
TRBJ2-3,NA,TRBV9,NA,CASSPRGLAASTDTQYF,TGTGCCAGCAGCCCCCGCGGTTTAGCGGCAAGCACAGATACGCAGTATTTT
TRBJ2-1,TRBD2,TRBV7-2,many,CASSIGTSGRALFF,TGTGCCAGCAGCATCGGGACTAGCGGGAGGGCCCTGTTCTTC
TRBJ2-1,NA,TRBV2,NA,CASSFRGEYNEQFF,TGTGCCAGCAGTTTTAGGGGGGAATACAATGAGCAGTTCTTC
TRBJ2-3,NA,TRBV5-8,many,CASSTAGTYTDTQYF,TGTGCCAGCAGCACCGCCGGGACTTACACAGATACGCAGTATTTT
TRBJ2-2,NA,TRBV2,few,CASIVGLANTGELFF,TGTGCCAGCATCGTGGGGCTCGCGAACACCGGGGAGCTGTTTTTT
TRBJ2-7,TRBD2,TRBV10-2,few,CASSREGPRGPYEQYF,TGCGCCAGCAGTAGGGAGGGACCCCGAGGCCCTTACGAGCAGTACTTC
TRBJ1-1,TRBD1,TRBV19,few,CASSRAHRGGFTEAFF,TGTGCCAGTAGTAGGGCCCACAGGGGAGGTTTCACTGAAGCTTTCTTT
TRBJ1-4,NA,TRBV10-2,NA,CASSDLPREKLFF,TGCGCCAGCAGTGATCTGCCACGAGAAAAACTGTTTTTT
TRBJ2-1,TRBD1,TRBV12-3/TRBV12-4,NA,CASSFDRDRVPNEQFF,TGTGCCAGCAGTTTTGACCGGGACAGGGTGCCGAATGAGCAGTTCTTC
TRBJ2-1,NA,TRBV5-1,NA,CASSLVGDTYNEQFF,TGCGCCAGCAGCTTGGTCGGGGACACCTACAATGAGCAGTTCTTC
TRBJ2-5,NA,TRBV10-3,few,CATGTEETQYF,TGTGCCACGGGGACGGAAGAGACCCAGTACTTC
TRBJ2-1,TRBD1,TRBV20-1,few,CSATGQGLNEQFF,TGCAGTGCGACAGGACAGGGACTTAATGAGCAGTTCTTC
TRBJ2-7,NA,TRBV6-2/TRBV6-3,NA,CASSIESYEQYF,TGTGCCAGCAGTATTGAGTCCTACGAGCAGTACTTC
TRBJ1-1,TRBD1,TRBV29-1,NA,CSVWTGGTEAFF,TGCAGCGTCTGGACAGGGGGCACTGAAGCTTTCTTT
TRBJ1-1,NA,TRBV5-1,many,CASSLGAGDNTEAFF,TGCGCCAGCAGCTTGGGTGCAGGGGACAACACTGAAGCTTTCTTT
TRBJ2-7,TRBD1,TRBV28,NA,CASSLPGQAINEQYF,TGTGCCAGCAGTTTACCGGGACAGGCTATCAACGAGCAGTACTTC
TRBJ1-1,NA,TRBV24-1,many,CATSGYRSTEAFF,TGTGCCACCAGTGGTTATAGGAGCACTGAAGCTTTCTTT
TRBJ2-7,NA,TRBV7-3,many,CASSLGGIGEAYEQYF,TGTGCCAGCAGCTTAGGTGGTATAGGGGAAGCCTACGAGCAGTACTTC
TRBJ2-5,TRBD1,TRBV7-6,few,CASSFHVKAGQGHIQETQYF,TGTGCCAGCAGCTTTCATGTGAAGGCGGGACAGGGCCACATACAAGAGACCCAGTACTTC
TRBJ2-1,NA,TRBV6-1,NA,CASSPGVYNEQFF,TGTGCCAGCAGCCCCGGAGTCTACAATGAGCAGTTCTTC
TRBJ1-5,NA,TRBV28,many,CASEERTRDQPQHF,TGTGCCAGCGAAGAGAGGACAAGGGATCAGCCCCAGCATTTT
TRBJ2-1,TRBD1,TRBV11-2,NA,CASSKDRGPSFF,TGTGCCAGCAGCAAGGACAGGGGCCCTTCATTCTTC
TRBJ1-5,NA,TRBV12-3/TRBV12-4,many,CASTLGPINQPQHF,TGTGCCAGCACCCTGGGGCCGATCAATCAGCCCCAGCATTTT
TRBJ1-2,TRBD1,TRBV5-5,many,CASSLRGTDNYGYTF,TGTGCCAGCAGCTTGCGCGGGACAGATAATTATGGCTACACCTTC
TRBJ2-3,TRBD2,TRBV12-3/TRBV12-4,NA,CASTLGGVDTQYF,TGTGCCAGCACCCTGGGAGGGGTCGATACGCAGTATTTT
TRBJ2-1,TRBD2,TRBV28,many,CASRPIGRNAYNEQFF,TGTGCCAGCAGACCCATCGGGAGGAACGCCTACAATGAGCAGTTCTTC
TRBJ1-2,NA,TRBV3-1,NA,CASSQEGSWNYGYTF,TGTGCCAGCAGCCAAGAGGGCAGTTGGAACTATGGCTACACCTTC
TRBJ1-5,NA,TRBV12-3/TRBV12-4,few,CASSLRTKNQPQHF,TGTGCCAGCAGTCTACGGACAAAGAATCAGCCCCAGCATTTT
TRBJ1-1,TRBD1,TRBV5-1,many,CASSLAGGLTEAFF,TGCGCCAGCAGCTTGGCAGGGGGCCTCACTGAAGCTTTCTTT
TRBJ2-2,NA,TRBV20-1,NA,CSASSYSGELFF,TGCAGTGCTTCAAGCTATTCCGGGGAGCTGTTTTTT
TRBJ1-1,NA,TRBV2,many,CASIHQAQNPEAFF,TGTGCCAGCATACATCAGGCACAGAACCCTGAAGCTTTCTTT
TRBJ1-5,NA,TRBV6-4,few,CASNDSKGKNQPQHF,TGTGCCAGCAATGACTCGAAGGGAAAGAATCAGCCCCAGCATTTT
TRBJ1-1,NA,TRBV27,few,CASSLAGSGTEAFF,TGTGCCAGCAGTTTGGCAGGGAGTGGCACTGAAGCTTTCTTT
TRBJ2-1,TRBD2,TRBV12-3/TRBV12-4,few,CASRRREGNNEQFF,TGTGCCAGCAGAAGGCGGGAGGGCAACAATGAGCAGTTCTTC
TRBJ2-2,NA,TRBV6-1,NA,CASRETNGLSGELFF,TGTGCCAGCAGGGAAACAAACGGACTGTCCGGGGAGCTGTTTTTT
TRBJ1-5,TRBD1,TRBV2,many,CASRRQGLQPQHF,TGTGCCAGCAGACGACAGGGTCTTCAGCCCCAGCATTTT
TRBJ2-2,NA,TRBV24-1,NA,CATSDFRDWGTGELFF,TGTGCCACCAGTGACTTCCGGGACTGGGGGACCGGGGAGCTGTTTTTT
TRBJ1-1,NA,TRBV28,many,CASSLEVTEAFF,TGTGCCAGCAGTTTAGAGGTCACTGAAGCTTTCTTT
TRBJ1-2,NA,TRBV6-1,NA,CASSTTDRRGGGYTF,TGTGCCAGCAGTACGACTGACAGACGGGGCGGTGGCTACACCTTC
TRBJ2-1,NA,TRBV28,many,CASRPGDGSYNEQFF,TGTGCCAGCAGACCGGGGGATGGCTCCTACAATGAGCAGTTCTTC
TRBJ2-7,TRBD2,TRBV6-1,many,CASRTTSGSAYEQYF,TGTGCCAGCAGGACGACTAGCGGGAGCGCCTACGAGCAGTACTTC
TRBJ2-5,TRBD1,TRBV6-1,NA,CASSDWQGAIQETQYF,TGTGCCAGCAGTGATTGGCAGGGGGCGATTCAAGAGACCCAGTACTTC
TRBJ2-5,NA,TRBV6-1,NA,CASSERGLGETQYF,TGTGCCAGCAGTGAACGTGGTTTAGGGGAGACCCAGTACTTC
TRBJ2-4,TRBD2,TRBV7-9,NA,CASSLWGGLAKNIQYF,TGTGCCAGCAGCTTATGGGGGGGACTAGCCAAAAACATTCAGTACTTC
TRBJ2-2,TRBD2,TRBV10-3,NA,CAISGLAGTTGELFF,TGTGCCATCAGTGGCCTAGCGGGGACCACCGGGGAGCTGTTTTTT
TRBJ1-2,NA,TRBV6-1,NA,CASSSSGLYYGYTF,TGTGCCAGCAGTTCTTCCGGTCTATACTATGGCTACACCTTC
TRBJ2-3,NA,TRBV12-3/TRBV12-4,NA,CASSLVSGTNTQYF,TGTGCCAGCAGTTTAGTAAGCGGGACAAATACGCAGTATTTT
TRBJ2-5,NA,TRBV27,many,CASSPRGPLETQYF,TGTGCCAGCAGTCCCCGTGGGCCGCTGGAGACCCAGTACTTC
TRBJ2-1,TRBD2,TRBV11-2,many,CASTPSGLAYNEQFF,TGTGCCAGCACCCCATCGGGACTAGCGTACAATGAGCAGTTCTTC
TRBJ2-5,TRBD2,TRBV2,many,CASSGPWEGEETQYF,TGTGCCAGCAGTGGCCCTTGGGAGGGAGAAGAGACCCAGTACTTC
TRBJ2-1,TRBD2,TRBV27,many,CASSIAGGPGNEQFF,TGTGCCAGCAGTATAGCGGGAGGGCCGGGCAATGAGCAGTTCTTC
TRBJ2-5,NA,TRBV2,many,CASIRDAKETQYF,TGTGCCAGCATTCGGGACGCCAAAGAGACCCAGTACTTC
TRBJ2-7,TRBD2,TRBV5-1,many,CASSPIPGLALEQYF,TGCGCCAGCAGCCCAATTCCGGGACTAGCGTTAGAGCAGTACTTC
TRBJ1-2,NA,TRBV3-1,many,CASSQDRLGGYTF,TGTGCCAGCAGCCAAGATAGGCTTGGAGGCTACACCTTC
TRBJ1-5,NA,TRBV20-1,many,CSARDGNILYGPQHF,TGCAGTGCTAGAGATGGGAATATTTTGTACGGACCCCAGCATTTT
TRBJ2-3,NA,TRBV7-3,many,CASSLISPDTQYF,TGTGCCAGCAGCTTAATTTCGCCAGATACGCAGTATTTT
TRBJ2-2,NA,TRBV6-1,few,CASSEYGSNTGELFF,TGTGCCAGCAGTGAATACGGGAGTAACACCGGGGAGCTGTTTTTT